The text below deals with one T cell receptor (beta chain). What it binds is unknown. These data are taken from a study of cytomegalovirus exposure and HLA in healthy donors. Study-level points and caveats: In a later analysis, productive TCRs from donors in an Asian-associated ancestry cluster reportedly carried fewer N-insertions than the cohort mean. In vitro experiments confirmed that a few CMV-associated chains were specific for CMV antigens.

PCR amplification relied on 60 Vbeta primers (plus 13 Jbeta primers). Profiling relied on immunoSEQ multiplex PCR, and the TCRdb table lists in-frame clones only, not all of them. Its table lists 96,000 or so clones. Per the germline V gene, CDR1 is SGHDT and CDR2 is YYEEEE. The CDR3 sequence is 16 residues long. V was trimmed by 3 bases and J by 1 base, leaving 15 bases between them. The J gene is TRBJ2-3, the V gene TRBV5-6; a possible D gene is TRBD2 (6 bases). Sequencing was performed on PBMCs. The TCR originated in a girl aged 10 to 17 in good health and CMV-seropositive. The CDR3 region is CASSWGDLAGTDTQYF. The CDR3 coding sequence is TGTGCCAGCAGCTGGGGGGACTTGGCTGGCACAGATACGCAGTATTTT.